Listed here are 26 T cell receptor beta chains from one sample, sequenced in a study of identical twins. TCRdb redid the calling of the 5' RACE reads with MiXCR, one entry per CDR3 protein. Of about 240,000 distinct CDR3 sequences listed, roughly 12% were seen once; the top ten hold 3.5% to 5%. The same sample was also used in a study of yellow fever vaccine responses in identical twins.

The sequencing sample was made of memory (CD45RO+) T cells sorted from blood. The receptors were sampled from a woman aged 18-35 years in good health.

This clonotype was counted a few times. The rearrangement joins TRBV7-9 to TRBJ1-1; TRBD1 might be the D (6 bases). V was pared by 5 bases and J by 5 bases, with 18 bases between. The CDR3 has 15 amino acids. Germline CDR1 is SEHNR and CDR2 is FQNEAQ (reference sequence). The CDR3: CASSGSGGAFTEAFF. For the CDR3, the DNA is TGTGCCAGCAGCGGGTCGGGGGGGGCCTTTACTGAAGCTTTCTTT.

This clonotype appeared a few times. The chain employs TRBV12-3 or TRBV12-4 and TRBJ1-1; D remains unclear. V shed 5 bases and J shed 2 bases, with 9 bases lying between them. This CDR3 is built from 13 residues. The CDR3 sequence: CASSLDTNTEAFF. The CDR3 nucleotides read TGTGCCAGCAGTCTCGACACCAACACTGAAGCTTTCTTT.

This clonotype appeared a few times. J is TRBJ1-1 and V is TRBV19, with TRBD1 matching over 8 bases. Looked up from germline, CDR1 is LNHDA and CDR2 is SQIVND (reference sequence). The V segment lost 6 bases and the J segment 4 bases; nucleotides outside the gene matches: 10. The CDR3 has 15 amino acids. The CDR3 DNA sequence: TGTGCCAGTAGCCCCTGGACAGGGTCGGGCACTGAAGCTTTCTTT. It codes for CASSPWTGSGTEAFF.

In its sample, this clonotype was seen many times. The rearrangement joins TRBV4-3 to TRBJ2-7; 7 nucleotides agree with TRBD1. The CDR3 length is 15 residues. V shed 1 base, J shed 3 bases, and the junction held 6 bases outside the gene matches. Germline CDR1 and CDR2: LGHNA and YSLEER. The CDR3 is CASSQATGSLYEQYF. For the CDR3, the DNA is TGCGCCAGCAGCCAAGCGACAGGGAGCCTCTACGAGCAGTACTTC.

This clonotype has just a few counts. The V call is TRBV29-1, the J call TRBJ1-2; 8 nucleotides match TRBD1. CDR3 length: 12 residues. Germline CDR1 reads SQVTM; CDR2 reads ANQGSEA. V shed 7 bases, J shed 3 bases, and the junction held 4 bases outside the gene matches. CDR3 in DNA: TGCAGCGCTCCGACAGGGGACTATGGCTACACCTTC. This translates into CSAPTGDYGYTF.

This clonotype was seen more than once but under ten times. The chain combines TRBV6-5 with TRBJ1-2; D is unresolved. This CDR3 spans 12 amino acids. V was clipped by 5 bases and J by 8 bases, with 12 bases between them. Germline loops: CDR1 MNHEY, CDR2 SVGAGI. DNA of the CDR3: TGTGCCAGCAGTCGCCGGGAAGGAGGCTACACCTTC. As protein: CASSRREGGYTF.

This clonotype was seen repeatedly, ten times or more. The rearrangement links TRBV18 to TRBJ2-1, with D unresolved. Trimming stripped 4 bases from V and 0 bases from J, with 13 bases between. Germline CDR1 and CDR2: KGHSH and LQKENI. The CDR3 is 16 residues long. CDR3 region: CASSRLLANSYNEQFF. The CDR3 region has the DNA TGTGCCAGCTCACGCCTCTTAGCAAACTCCTACAATGAGCAGTTCTTC.

This clonotype showed up just a few times. The rearrangement links TRBV20-1 to TRBJ2-7; no firm D call. The CDR3 has 14 amino acids. CDR1 and CDR2 (germline): DFQATT, SNEGSKA (reference sequence). The ends were cut back, 2 bases at V and 3 bases at J, with 14 bases in the middle. The CDR3: CSARWTGPSYEQYF. Written as DNA, the CDR3 is TGCAGTGCTAGATGGACCGGGCCCAGCTACGAGCAGTACTTC.

This rearrangement joins TRBV5-1 to TRBJ2-1; the D is unclear. V lost 0 bases, J lost 4 bases, and 8 bases lay in between. This CDR3 has 14 residues. The germline V gene has CDR1 SGHRS and CDR2 YFSETQ. The CDR3 coding sequence is TGCGCCAGCAGCTTGGGGTCGTGGTACAATGAGCAGTTCTTC. Protein product: CASSLGSWYNEQFF.

The table lists this clonotype with many counts. V usage is TRBV10-3 and J usage is TRBJ2-7; TRBD2 matches 7 bases. CDR1 and CDR2 from the germline V gene are ENHRY and SYGVKD. The CDR3 is 14 amino acids. The V segment lost 8 bases and the J segment 3 bases; nucleotides outside the gene matches: 10. The CDR3 bases are TGTGCCATCGGGGAAAGTAGCGGGTACTACGAGCAGTACTTC. It is translated as CAIGESSGYYEQYF.

The rearrangement joins TRBV21-1 to TRBJ2-1. TRBV21-1 is reported as a pseudogene. The CDR3 has 17 residues. The CDR3 is CASSTSGVVLSWNEQFF. The CDR3 DNA is TGTGCCAGCAGCACAAGCGGGGTCGTGTTGTCCTGGAATGAGCAGTTCTTC.

Only one count was recorded for this clonotype. The J gene is TRBJ1-2, the V gene TRBV18; D call uncertain. CDR1 is KGHSH and CDR2 is LQKENI in the germline V gene. This CDR3 is 11 amino acids long. V lost 6 bases, J lost 4 bases, and 6 bases lay in between. The CDR3 DNA reads as TGTGCCAGCTCGGGTTTCTATGGCTACACCTTC. It is translated as CASSGFYGYTF.

In this sample, this clonotype turned up many times. V usage is TRBV5-1 and J usage is TRBJ2-7; D remains unclear. Looked up from germline, CDR1 is SGHRS and CDR2 is YFSETQ. V shed 0 bases and J shed 0 bases, with 7 bases lying between them. The CDR3 extends over 14 amino acids. CDR3: CASSLGRSSYEQYF. CDR3 in DNA: TGCGCCAGCAGCTTGGGCAGGAGCTCCTACGAGCAGTACTTC.

This clonotype was detected a few times. The J gene is TRBJ2-1, the V gene TRBV2, with a tentative D call TRBD1 (5 bases). V shed 6 bases and J shed 0 bases, with 12 bases lying between them. Germline assignment: CDR1 SNHLY and CDR2 FYNNEI. CDR3 length: 15 amino acids. This CDR3 is CASSADRVSYNEQFF. The DNA of the CDR3 is TGTGCCAGCAGCGCAGACAGAGTCTCCTACAATGAGCAGTTCTTC. The full variable domain, completed using reference TRBV2 and TRBJ2-1, is EPEVTQTPSHQVTQMGQEVILRCVPISNHLYFYWYRQILGQKVEFLVSFYNNEISEKSEIFDDQFSVERPDGSNFTLKIRSTKLEDSAMYFCASSADRVSYNEQFFGPGTRLTVL.

This clonotype was seen a few times. V usage is TRBV7-8 and J usage is TRBJ2-7, with 10 bases identical to TRBD1. The V segment lost 5 bases and the J segment 3 bases; nucleotides outside the gene matches: 7. This CDR3 is 15 amino acids long. Germline lookup yields CDR1 SGHVS and CDR2 FQNEAQ. The CDR3 is CASSISRDRGYEQYF. Written as DNA, the CDR3 is TGTGCCAGCAGCATTAGCCGGGACAGGGGCTACGAGCAGTACTTC. Full variable domain (remainder filled in from reference TRBV7-8 and TRBJ2-7): GAGVSQSPRYKVAKRGQDVALRCDPISGHVSLFWYQQALGQGPEFLTYFQNEAQLDKSGLPSDRFFAERPEGSVSTLKIQRTQQEDSAVYLCASSISRDRGYEQYFGPGTRLTVT.

This clonotype has ten or more counts. This chain connects TRBV25-1 to TRBJ1-2, with unresolved D. Germline CDR1 reads MGHDK; CDR2 reads SYGVNS. V lost 6 bases and J 8 bases, leaving 13 bases between the germline ends. The CDR3 is made up of 12 amino acids. The CDR3 DNA reads as TGTGCCAGCAGGGAGGGCCGAAGGGGCTACACCTTC. Translated, it gives CASREGRRGYTF.

A few counts support this clonotype. This chain uses TRBV20-1 with TRBJ1-1; unclear D gene. This CDR3 is built from 11 residues. The germline gives CDR1 DFQATT, CDR2 SNEGSKA (reference sequence). Between the trimmed V and J ends, which lost 6 bases and 3 bases, there was a span of 8 bases. CDR3 in DNA: TGCAGTGCCCCGACGGACACTGAAGCTTTCTTT. It is translated as CSAPTDTEAFF.

This chain joins TRBV20-1 and TRBJ1-5; D is undetermined. V shed 5 bases and J shed 7 bases, with 12 bases lying between them. This CDR3 contains 12 residues. Germline V gives CDR1 DFQATT, CDR2 SNEGSKA (reference sequence). This CDR3 is CSAGPPSQPQHF. The CDR3 DNA reads as TGCAGTGCTGGACCCCCTTCGCAGCCCCAGCATTTT.

This clonotype was seen more than once but under ten times. The chain employs TRBV29-1 and TRBJ2-7, with TRBD1 identical over 8 bases. With V trimmed by 7 bases and J by 9 bases, 11 bases remained unmatched. The CDR3 is 12 amino acids. Looked up from germline, CDR1 is SQVTM and CDR2 is ANQGSEA. CDR3 nucleotides: TGCAGCGCCGCCGGACAGGGTCTAGTGCAGTACTTC. Residues: CSAAGQGLVQYF.

This clonotype was seen only a few times. The chain recombines TRBV7-2 with TRBJ2-3, with TRBD2 matching 8 bases. Trimming took 2 bases from V and 8 from J; bases not matched to a gene: 6. This CDR3 is 14 amino acids long. CDR1 and CDR2 from the germline V gene are SGHTA and FQGNSA. For the CDR3, the DNA is TGTGCCAGCAGCTTAAACGGGGGGGCCGGTACGCAGTATTTT. Encoded protein: CASSLNGGAGTQYF.

The V call is TRBV10-3, the J call TRBJ2-1; 15 positions match TRBD2. Germline CDR1 reads ENHRY; CDR2 reads SYGVKD. Trimming at V came to 5 bases and at J to 4 bases, leaving 6 bases not matched to a gene. The CDR3 length is 17 residues. The CDR3: CAISLSGTSGGYNEQFF. The CDR3 DNA reads TGTGCCATCAGTCTCTCAGGGACTAGCGGGGGGTACAATGAGCAGTTCTTC.

This clonotype was found a few times. The chain combines TRBV24-1 with TRBJ2-1; TRBD2 matches 9 bases. The CDR3 spans 16 residues. J lost 5 bases, V lost 3 bases, and 7 bases had no gene match. Germline lookup yields CDR1 KGHDR and CDR2 SFDVKD. This CDR3 is CATSDALAGSHNEQFF. The CDR3 DNA is TGTGCCACCAGTGATGCGCTAGCGGGGAGCCACAATGAGCAGTTCTTC.

This chain joins TRBV7-6 and TRBJ2-3; possibly TRBD2 for D (7 bases). The CDR3 has 17 amino acids. The V and J ends lost 2 bases and 2 bases respectively, with 17 bases between them. Germline V gives CDR1 SGHVS, CDR2 FNYEAQ. CDR3 loop: CASSLISSGGATDTQYF. The CDR3 DNA reads TGTGCCAGCAGCTTAATCTCTAGTGGGGGGGCCACAGATACGCAGTATTTT.

The sample holds a few counts of this clonotype. The rearrangement links TRBV2 to TRBJ2-3, with TRBD2 matching over 9 bases. The CDR3 runs 14 residues. Germline loops: CDR1 SNHLY, CDR2 FYNNEI. Unmatched junction bases numbered 6, after V lost 5 bases and J lost 6 bases. The DNA for the CDR3 is TGTGCCAGCAGTCGCGGGGGGGCCCGGGATACGCAGTATTTT. This codes for CASSRGGARDTQYF.

V usage is TRBV6-1 and J usage is TRBJ2-2, with D perhaps being TRBD1 or TRBD2 (5 bases each). The germline V gene has CDR1 MNHNS and CDR2 SASEGT. The ends were cut back, 7 bases at V and 8 bases at J, with 14 bases in the middle. The CDR3 runs to 13 residues. The CDR3 DNA reads as TGTGCCAGCACTAAGATCAGGGAGGGGGAGCTGTTTTTT. Protein: CASTKIREGELFF.

The chain employs TRBV20-1 and TRBJ2-4; D possibly matches TRBD1 or TRBD2 (6 bases each). This CDR3 has 16 residues. Germline values: CDR1 DFQATT, CDR2 SNEGSKA (reference sequence). Deletions cut 3 bases from V and 0 bases from J, with 15 bases between. As DNA, the CDR3 is TGCAGTGCTAGTCTAGGGGGGACTGTAGCCAAAAACATTCAGTACTTC. Translation: CSASLGGTVAKNIQYF.